These 21 T cell receptor beta chains were all obtained from the same sample, sequenced in a study of blood T cell repertoires in COVID-19. Measured with immunoSEQ multiplex PCR; TCRdb has only the in-frame clones, and not every one. Counted here are around 180,000 clones, about four fifths occurring once; the ten biggest clones make up about 12%. The source material was peripheral blood. Source of these receptors: a woman aged 80 or over with COVID-19, enrolled during active disease.

DNA for the CDR3: TGTGCCACCAGTGATTTTGGGCACAGGGGTAGGCACGGGGAGCTGTTTTTT. It translates to CATSDFGHRGRHGELFF. The rearrangement links TRBV24-1 to TRBJ2-2; 7 bases fit TRBD1. CDR1 KGHDR and CDR2 SFDVKD come from the germline V gene. With 1 base clipped from V and 7 bases from J, the junction kept 11 bases outside the gene matches. The CDR3 runs to 17 residues.

J is TRBJ1-1 and V is TRBV2, with TRBD1 matching 7 bases. The CDR3 has 13 residues. The germline gives CDR1 SNHLY, CDR2 FYNNEI. The J segment lost 4 bases and the V segment lost 8 bases, leaving 7 bases of the junction unmatched. The chain's CDR3 is CASGAGTATEAFF. CDR3 in DNA: TGTGCCAGCGGGGCTGGGACAGCCACTGAAGCTTTCTTT.

The V call is TRBV9, the J call TRBJ2-1; 13 bases are a match to TRBD2. V lost 7 bases, J lost 9 bases, and 4 bases stayed unmatched. Germline loops: CDR1 SGDLS, CDR2 YYNGEE. CDR3 length equals 13 residues. CDR3 nucleotides: TGTGCCAGCGGGACTAGCGGGACGGTTGAGCAGTTCTTC. Translated, it gives CASGTSGTVEQFF.

The chain joins TRBV29-1 to TRBJ2-7; D may be TRBD1 (6 bases). With 0 bases removed from V and 0 bases from J, the gap between germline ends came to 12 bases. The CDR3 runs to 15 residues. Germline lookup yields CDR1 SQVTM and CDR2 ANQGSEA. The CDR3 loop reads CSVEDRAQGSYEQYF. The CDR3 DNA sequence: TGCAGCGTTGAAGATCGGGCACAGGGCTCCTACGAGCAGTACTTC.

This chain connects TRBV15 to TRBJ2-1; 9 bases line up with TRBD2. Germline loops: CDR1 LNHNV, CDR2 YYDKDF (reference sequence). This CDR3 is 16 amino acids long. Losses at the gene ends were 4 bases for V and 1 base for J; bases not matched to a gene: 5. The CDR3 loop reads CATSIGLARSYNEQFF. CDR3 DNA: TGTGCCACCAGCATTGGACTAGCGAGGTCCTACAATGAGCAGTTCTTC.

The rearrangement uses TRBV4-2 and TRBJ1-2; 8 nucleotides agree with TRBD1. Germline trimming cut 0 bases from V and 7 bases from J; bases unmatched to any gene: 13. The CDR3 covers 17 residues. Germline values: CDR1 LGHNA, CDR2 YNFKEQ. CDR3 region: CASSQDWRGTGEVGYTF. In DNA, the CDR3 is TGTGCCAGCAGCCAAGATTGGAGGGGGACAGGTGAGGTTGGCTACACCTTC.

The gene calls are TRBV5-1 and TRBJ2-5, with 8 bases identical to TRBD1. V gave up 4 bases and J gave up 3 bases; unmatched junction bases: 14. Per the germline V gene, CDR1 is SGHRS and CDR2 is YFSETQ. The CDR3 has 17 residues. The CDR3 loop reads CASSIGQGPGGEETQYF. The CDR3 nucleotides are TGCGCCAGCAGCATAGGACAGGGCCCCGGCGGCGAAGAGACCCAGTACTTC.

This CDR3 reads CASSQEGTGTDTQYF. The CDR3 DNA follows: TGTGCCAGCAGCCAAGAGGGGACTGGCACAGATACGCAGTATTTT. This chain joins TRBV4-2 and TRBJ2-3; the D gene is possibly TRBD2 (6 bases). The CDR3 spans 15 residues. Germline V gives CDR1 LGHNA, CDR2 YNFKEQ. V shed 0 bases and J shed 1 base, with 8 bases lying between them.

This clone occurred once. The chain has TRBV5-1 and TRBJ1-5; D is perhaps TRBD1 (6 bases). This CDR3 has 14 residues. Looked up from germline, CDR1 is SGHRS and CDR2 is YFSETQ. V shed 0 bases and J shed 5 bases, with 9 bases lying between them. The CDR3 DNA reads TGCGCCAGCAGCTTGGGGGCAGGGGATCAGCCCCAGCATTTT. It specifies CASSLGAGDQPQHF.

Here the CDR3 DNA reads TGCAGTGCTAGGTTTCTTACTGAAGCTTTCTTT. Translation gives CSARFLTEAFF. The chain joins TRBV20-1 to TRBJ1-1; D is unclear. The V and J ends lost 3 bases and 5 bases respectively, with 7 bases between them. The length of the CDR3 is 11 residues. Germline-derived CDR1 and CDR2 are DFQATT and SNEGSKA (reference sequence).

The CDR3 DNA follows: TGTGCCAGCAGCTTGGTGGCGGGAGACTACGAGCAGTACTTC. Translating gives CASSLVAGDYEQYF. The J gene is TRBJ2-7, the V gene TRBV5-5; 7 nucleotides line up with TRBD2. V lost 0 bases to trimming and J lost 3 bases; unmatched junction nucleotides: 3. Per germline, CDR1 SGHKS and CDR2 YYEKEE (reference sequence). CDR3 length equals 14 residues.

The chain combines TRBV30 with TRBJ1-2; D remains ambiguous. Trimming removed 0 bases from V and 3 bases from J, with 11 bases in between. The CDR3 length is 14 residues. Germline V gene sequence: CDR1 GTSNPN, CDR2 SVGIG (reference sequence). CDR3 amino acids: CAWSVPREDYGYTF. In DNA, the CDR3 is TGTGCCTGGAGTGTACCCCGGGAGGACTATGGCTACACCTTC. Complete variable domain (other parts from reference TRBV30 and TRBJ1-2): SQTIHQWPATLVQPVGSPLSLECTVEGTSNPNLYWYRQAAGRGLQLLFYSVGIGQISSEVPQNLSASRPQDRQFILSSKKLLLSDSGFYLCAWSVPREDYGYTFGSGTRLTVV.

The gene calls are TRBV5-4 and TRBJ1-2, with 8 bases matching TRBD1. CDR3 length: 16 amino acids. Germline V lookup: CDR1 SGHNT, CDR2 YYREEE (reference sequence). V lost 4 bases to trimming and J lost 4 bases; unmatched junction nucleotides: 12. For the CDR3, the DNA is TGTGCCAGCAGCGCCTACTCTTCCGGGACAGGCTATGGCTACACCTTC. The encoded protein is CASSAYSSGTGYGYTF.

This rearrangement joins TRBV10-3 to TRBJ1-2; 7 bases align to TRBD1. CDR3 length equals 14 residues. J was trimmed by 5 bases and V by 0 bases; bases with no gene match: 3. Germline V gene data show CDR1 as ENHRY and CDR2 as SYGVKD. The CDR3 protein is CAISESGTEYGYTF. The DNA for the CDR3 is TGTGCCATCAGTGAGTCTGGGACAGAATATGGCTACACCTTC.

The V call is TRBV11-1, the J call TRBJ2-5; 9 positions agree with TRBD1. V was clipped by 2 bases and J by 4 bases; unmatched bases: 5. The CDR3 spans 15 residues. Germline V gives CDR1 SGHAT, CDR2 FQDESV (reference sequence). CDR3 DNA sequence: TGTGCCAGCAGCTTAAGGACAGGGGTTAGAGAGACCCAGTACTTC. This translates into CASSLRTGVRETQYF. Full variable domain (missing parts from reference TRBV11-1 and TRBJ2-5): EAEVAQSPRYKITEKSQAVAFWCDPISGHATLYWYRQILGQGPELLVQFQDESVVDDSQLPKDRFSAERLKGVDSTLKIQPAELGDSAMYLCASSLRTGVRETQYFGPGTRLLVL.

The V call is TRBV3-1 (or the pseudogene TRBV3-2), the J call TRBJ2-2, with D possibly TRBD1 on 5 matching bases. Germline lookup yields CDR1 LGHDT and CDR2 YNNKEL (reference sequence). The CDR3 is made up of 14 amino acids. V gave up 1 base and J gave up 6 bases, with 9 bases separating them. The DNA for the CDR3 is TGTGCCAGCAGCCAAGGGACATACGCCGGGGAGCTGTTTTTT. This translates into CASSQGTYAGELFF.

This chain links TRBV10-3 with TRBJ1-1, with a weak D call TRBD1 (6 bases). Deletions cut 8 bases from V and 1 base from J, with 23 bases between. This CDR3 spans 17 amino acids. In germline, CDR1 is ENHRY, CDR2 SYGVKD. This chain's CDR3 is CAIGDQGLWTKNTEAFF. The DNA of the CDR3 is TGTGCCATCGGGGATCAGGGGTTGTGGACAAAGAACACTGAAGCTTTCTTT.

V usage is TRBV12-5 and J usage is TRBJ1-1; D is perhaps TRBD1 (6 bases). CDR1 and CDR2 from the germline V gene are LGHNT and FRNRAP. Deletions cut 6 bases from V and 7 bases from J, with 6 bases between. CDR3 length: 10 residues. This CDR3 reads CASGDSEAFF. The CDR3 DNA sequence: TGTGCTAGTGGGGACAGTGAAGCTTTCTTT. Drawing the rest from reference TRBV12-5 and TRBJ1-1, the complete variable domain is DARVTQTPRHKVTEMGQEVTMRCQPILGHNTVFWYRQTMMQGLELLAYFRNRAPLDDSGMPKDRFSAEMPDATLATLKIQPSEPRDSAVYFCASGDSEAFFGQGTRLTVV.

The chain links TRBV27 to TRBJ2-5; D uncertain. Germline values: CDR1 MNHEY, CDR2 SMNVEV (reference sequence). The CDR3 runs 13 residues. Trimming took off 4 bases at V and 12 bases at J, with 18 bases between the two ends. CDR3 DNA: TGTGCCAGCAGTTCCACGCCGTACAGCCGCAAGTACTTC. Translating gives CASSSTPYSRKYF.

The chain recombines TRBV15 with TRBJ2-3; D is undetermined. Trimming took off 0 bases at V and 4 bases at J, with 5 bases between the two ends. The germline V gene has CDR1 LNHNV and CDR2 YYDKDF (reference sequence). The CDR3 sequence is 13 residues long. The CDR3 is CATSRDLSDTQYF. As DNA, the CDR3 is TGTGCCACCAGCAGAGATCTTTCAGATACGCAGTATTTT.

The CDR3 DNA reads TGTGCCAGCAGCTACTTCCCGGGACTAGCGGAAAATGAGCAGTTCTTC. Translated: CASSYFPGLAENEQFF. This rearrangement joins TRBV11-2 to TRBJ2-1; 11 bases agree with TRBD2. V shed 4 bases, J shed 7 bases, and the junction held 9 bases outside the gene matches. In germline, CDR1 is SGHAT, CDR2 FQNNGV. There are 16 residues in the CDR3.